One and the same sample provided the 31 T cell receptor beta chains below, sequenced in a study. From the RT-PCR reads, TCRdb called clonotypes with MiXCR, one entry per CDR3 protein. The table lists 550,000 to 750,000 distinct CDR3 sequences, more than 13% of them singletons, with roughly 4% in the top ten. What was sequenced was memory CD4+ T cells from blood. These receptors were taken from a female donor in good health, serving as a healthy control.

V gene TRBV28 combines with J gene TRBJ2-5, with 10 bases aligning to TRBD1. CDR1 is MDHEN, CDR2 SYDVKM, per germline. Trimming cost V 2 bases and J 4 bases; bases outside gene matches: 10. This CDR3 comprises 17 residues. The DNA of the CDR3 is TGTGCCAGCAGTTTAGACCAAGCGGACAGGGGGGCAGAGACCCAGTACTTC. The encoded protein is CASSLDQADRGAETQYF.

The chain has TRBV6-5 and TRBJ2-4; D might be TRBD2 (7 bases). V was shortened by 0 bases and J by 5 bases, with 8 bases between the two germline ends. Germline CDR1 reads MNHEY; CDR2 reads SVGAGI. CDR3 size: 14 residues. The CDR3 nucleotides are TGTGCCAGCAGTTACTCAGGGGGGGAAAACATTCAGTACTTC. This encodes CASSYSGGENIQYF.

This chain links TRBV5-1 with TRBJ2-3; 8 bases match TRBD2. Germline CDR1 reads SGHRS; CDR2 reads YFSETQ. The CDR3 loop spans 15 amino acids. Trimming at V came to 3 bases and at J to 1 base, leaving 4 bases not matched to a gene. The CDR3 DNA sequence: TGCGCCAGCAGCTCGCCGGGACTAGGCACAGATACGCAGTATTTT. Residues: CASSSPGLGTDTQYF.

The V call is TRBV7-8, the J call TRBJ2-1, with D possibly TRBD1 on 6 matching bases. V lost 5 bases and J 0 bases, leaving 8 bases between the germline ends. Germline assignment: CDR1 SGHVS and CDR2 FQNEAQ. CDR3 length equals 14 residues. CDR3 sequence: CASSRQVSYNEQFF. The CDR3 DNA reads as TGTGCCAGCAGCAGACAGGTCTCCTACAATGAGCAGTTCTTC.

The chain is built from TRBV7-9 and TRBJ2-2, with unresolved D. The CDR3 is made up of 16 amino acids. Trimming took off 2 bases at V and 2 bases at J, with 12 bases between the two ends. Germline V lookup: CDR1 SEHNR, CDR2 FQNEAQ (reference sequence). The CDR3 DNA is TGTGCCAGCAGCTTACCCCTTAGAACTAACACCGGGGAGCTGTTTTTT. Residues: CASSLPLRTNTGELFF.

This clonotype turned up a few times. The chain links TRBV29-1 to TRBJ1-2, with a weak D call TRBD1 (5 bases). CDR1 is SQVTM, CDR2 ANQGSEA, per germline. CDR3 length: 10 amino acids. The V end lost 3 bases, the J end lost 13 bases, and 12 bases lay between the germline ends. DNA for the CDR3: TGCAGCGTTGATTTCAGGGATCGCACCTTC. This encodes CSVDFRDRTF.

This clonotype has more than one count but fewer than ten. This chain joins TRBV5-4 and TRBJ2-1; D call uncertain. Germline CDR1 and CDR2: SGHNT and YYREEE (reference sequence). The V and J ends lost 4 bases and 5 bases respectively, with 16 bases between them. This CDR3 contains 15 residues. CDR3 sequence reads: CASSTPLGNNNEQFF. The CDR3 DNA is TGTGCCAGCAGCACCCCTCTGGGGAACAACAATGAGCAGTTCTTC.

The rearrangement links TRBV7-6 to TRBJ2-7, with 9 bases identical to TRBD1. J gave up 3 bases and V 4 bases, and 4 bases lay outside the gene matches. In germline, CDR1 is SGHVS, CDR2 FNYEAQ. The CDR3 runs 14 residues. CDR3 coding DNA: TGTGCCAGCAGCTCCCTGACAGGGGGCTACGAGCAGTACTTC. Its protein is CASSSLTGGYEQYF. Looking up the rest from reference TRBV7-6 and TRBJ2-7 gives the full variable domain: GAGVSQSPRYKVTKRGQDVALRCDPISGHVSLYWYRQALGQGPEFLTYFNYEAQQDKSGLPNDRFSAERPEGSISTLTIQRTEQRDSAMYRCASSSLTGGYEQYFGPGTRLTVT.

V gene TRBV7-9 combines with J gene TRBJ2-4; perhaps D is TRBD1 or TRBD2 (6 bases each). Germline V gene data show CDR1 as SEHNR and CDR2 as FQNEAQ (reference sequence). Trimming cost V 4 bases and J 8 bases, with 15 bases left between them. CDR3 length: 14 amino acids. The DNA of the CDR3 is TGTGCCAGCAGCTCCGAAGGGGGGTCGGACATTCAGTACTTC. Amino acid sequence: CASSSEGGSDIQYF.

The CDR3 region has the DNA TGTGCCAGCAGCTTCCGTGGTGCGGCAGAAGCTTTCTTT. Translation gives CASSFRGAAEAFF. The rearrangement uses TRBV11-2 and TRBJ1-1; D is ambiguous. The CDR3 consists of 13 residues. Germline V lookup: CDR1 SGHAT, CDR2 FQNNGV. The V end was cut by 3 bases, the J end by 8 bases, with 13 bases between. Filled out from reference TRBV11-2 and TRBJ1-1, the complete variable domain reads EAGVAQSPRYKIIEKRQSVAFWCNPISGHATLYWYQQILGQGPKLLIQFQNNGVVDDSQLPKDRFSAERLKGVDSTLKIQPAKLEDSAVYLCASSFRGAAEAFFGQGTRLTVV.

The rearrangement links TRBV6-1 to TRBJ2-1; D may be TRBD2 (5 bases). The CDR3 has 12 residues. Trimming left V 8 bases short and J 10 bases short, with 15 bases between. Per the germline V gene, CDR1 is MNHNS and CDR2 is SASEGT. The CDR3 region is CASLPDSAEQFF. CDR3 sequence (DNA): TGTGCCAGCCTCCCGGACTCTGCCGAGCAGTTCTTC.

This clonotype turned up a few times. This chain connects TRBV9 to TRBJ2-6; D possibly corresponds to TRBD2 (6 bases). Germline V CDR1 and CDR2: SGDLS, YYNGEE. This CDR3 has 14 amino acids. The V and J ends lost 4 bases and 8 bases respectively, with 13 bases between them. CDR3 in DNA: TGTGCCAGCAGCCCGTTTGGGGGGACCAACGTCCTGACTTTC. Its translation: CASSPFGGTNVLTF.

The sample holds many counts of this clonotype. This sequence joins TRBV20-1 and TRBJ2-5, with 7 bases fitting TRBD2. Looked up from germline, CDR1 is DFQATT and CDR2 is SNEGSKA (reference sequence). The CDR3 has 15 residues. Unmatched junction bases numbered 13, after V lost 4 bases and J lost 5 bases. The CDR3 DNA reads TGCAGTGCTATTACCCTTAGCGGGCCCGGCGAGACCCAGTACTTC. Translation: CSAITLSGPGETQYF.

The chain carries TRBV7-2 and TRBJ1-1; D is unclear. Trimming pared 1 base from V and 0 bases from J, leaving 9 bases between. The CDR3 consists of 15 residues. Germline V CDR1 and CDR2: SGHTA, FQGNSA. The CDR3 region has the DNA TGTGCCAGCAGCTTAGTAACTTACATGAACACTGAAGCTTTCTTT. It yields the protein CASSLVTYMNTEAFF.

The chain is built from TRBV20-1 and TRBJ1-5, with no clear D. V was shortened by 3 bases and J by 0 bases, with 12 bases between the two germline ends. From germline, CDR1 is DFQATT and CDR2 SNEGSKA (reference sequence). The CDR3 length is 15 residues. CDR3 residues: CSASFGGISNQPQHF. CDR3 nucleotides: TGCAGTGCTAGTTTCGGAGGGATTAGCAATCAGCCCCAGCATTTT.

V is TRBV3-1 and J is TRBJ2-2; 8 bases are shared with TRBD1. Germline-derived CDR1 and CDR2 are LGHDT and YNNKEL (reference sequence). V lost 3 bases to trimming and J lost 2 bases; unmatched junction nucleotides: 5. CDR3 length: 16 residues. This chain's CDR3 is CASSQPTGANTGELFF. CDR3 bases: TGTGCCAGCAGCCAGCCGACAGGGGCCAACACCGGGGAGCTGTTTTTT.

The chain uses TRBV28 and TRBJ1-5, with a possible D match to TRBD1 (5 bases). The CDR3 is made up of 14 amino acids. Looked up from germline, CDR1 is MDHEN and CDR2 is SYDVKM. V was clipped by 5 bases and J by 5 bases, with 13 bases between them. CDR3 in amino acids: CASSQPTEYQPQHF. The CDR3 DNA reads TGTGCCAGCAGTCAACCGACAGAATATCAGCCCCAGCATTTT.

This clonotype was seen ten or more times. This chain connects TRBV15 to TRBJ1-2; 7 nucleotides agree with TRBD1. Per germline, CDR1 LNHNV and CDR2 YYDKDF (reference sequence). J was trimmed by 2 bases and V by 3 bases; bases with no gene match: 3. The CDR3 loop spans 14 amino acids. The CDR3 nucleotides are TGTGCCACCAGCAGGGGACAGAACAACTATGGCTACACCTTC. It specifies CATSRGQNNYGYTF.

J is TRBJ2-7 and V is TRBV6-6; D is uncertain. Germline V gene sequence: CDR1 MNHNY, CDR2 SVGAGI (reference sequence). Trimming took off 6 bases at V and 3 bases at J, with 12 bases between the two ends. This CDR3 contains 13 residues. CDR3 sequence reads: CASRGESIYEQYF. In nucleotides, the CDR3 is TGTGCCAGCAGGGGCGAATCCATCTACGAGCAGTACTTC.

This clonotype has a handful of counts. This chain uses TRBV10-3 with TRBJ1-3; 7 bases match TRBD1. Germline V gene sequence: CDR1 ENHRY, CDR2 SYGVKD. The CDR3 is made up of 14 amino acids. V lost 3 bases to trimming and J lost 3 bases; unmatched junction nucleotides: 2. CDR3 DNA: TGTGCCATCAGTGAATGGACAGGTGGAAACACCATATATTTT. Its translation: CAISEWTGGNTIYF.

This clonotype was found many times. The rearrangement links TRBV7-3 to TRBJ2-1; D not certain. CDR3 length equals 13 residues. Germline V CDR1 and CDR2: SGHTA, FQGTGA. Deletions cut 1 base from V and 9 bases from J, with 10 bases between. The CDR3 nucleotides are TGTGCCAGCAGCTTAATTGTTCGTGGTGAGCAGTTCTTC. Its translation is CASSLIVRGEQFF.

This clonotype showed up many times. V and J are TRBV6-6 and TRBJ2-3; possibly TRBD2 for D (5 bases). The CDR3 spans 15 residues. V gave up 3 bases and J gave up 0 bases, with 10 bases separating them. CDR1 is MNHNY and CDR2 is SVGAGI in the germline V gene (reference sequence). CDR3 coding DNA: TGTGCCAGCAGTTATGGGAGTCGCAGCACAGATACGCAGTATTTT. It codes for CASSYGSRSTDTQYF.

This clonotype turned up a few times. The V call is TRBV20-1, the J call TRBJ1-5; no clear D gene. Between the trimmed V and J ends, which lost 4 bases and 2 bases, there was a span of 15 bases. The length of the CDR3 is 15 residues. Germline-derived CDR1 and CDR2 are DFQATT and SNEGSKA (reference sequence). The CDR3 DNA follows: TGCAGTGCTATGGGCCCCGCATTGGGCAATCAGCCCCAGCATTTT. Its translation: CSAMGPALGNQPQHF.

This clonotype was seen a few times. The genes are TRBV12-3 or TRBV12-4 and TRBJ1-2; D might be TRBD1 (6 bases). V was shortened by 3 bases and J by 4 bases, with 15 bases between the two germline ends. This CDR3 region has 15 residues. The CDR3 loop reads CASSFRPDSFYGYTF. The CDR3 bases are TGTGCCAGCAGTTTTAGGCCGGACAGCTTCTATGGCTACACCTTC.

In nucleotides, the CDR3 is TGTGCCAGCAGTCCCGGACAGGGGGCGACCCTAGATCAGCCCCAGCATTTT. This sequence encodes CASSPGQGATLDQPQHF. V and J are TRBV28 and TRBJ1-5; 11 bases are shared with TRBD1. V lost 5 bases and J lost 5; bases outside the gene matches: 11. The CDR3 loop spans 17 amino acids. The germline V gene has CDR1 MDHEN and CDR2 SYDVKM.

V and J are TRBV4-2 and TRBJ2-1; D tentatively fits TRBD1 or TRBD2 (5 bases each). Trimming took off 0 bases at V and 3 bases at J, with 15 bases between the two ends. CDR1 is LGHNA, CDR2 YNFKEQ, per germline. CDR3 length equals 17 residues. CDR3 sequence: CASSQESGTAGYNEQFF. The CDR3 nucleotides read TGTGCCAGCAGCCAAGAATCCGGGACCGCAGGCTACAATGAGCAGTTCTTC.

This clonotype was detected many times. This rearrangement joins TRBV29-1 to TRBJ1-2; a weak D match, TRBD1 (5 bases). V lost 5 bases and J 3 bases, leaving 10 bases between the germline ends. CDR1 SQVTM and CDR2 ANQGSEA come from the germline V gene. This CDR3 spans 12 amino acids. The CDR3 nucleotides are TGCAGCGTTAATCAGGGCGACTATGGCTACACCTTC. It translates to CSVNQGDYGYTF.

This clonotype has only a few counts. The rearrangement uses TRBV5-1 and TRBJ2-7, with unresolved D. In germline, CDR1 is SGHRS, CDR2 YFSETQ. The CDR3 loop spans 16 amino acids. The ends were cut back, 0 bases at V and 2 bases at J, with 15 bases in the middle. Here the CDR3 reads CASSLAASDSPYEQYF. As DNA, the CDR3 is TGCGCCAGCAGCTTGGCGGCATCTGACTCACCCTACGAGCAGTACTTC.

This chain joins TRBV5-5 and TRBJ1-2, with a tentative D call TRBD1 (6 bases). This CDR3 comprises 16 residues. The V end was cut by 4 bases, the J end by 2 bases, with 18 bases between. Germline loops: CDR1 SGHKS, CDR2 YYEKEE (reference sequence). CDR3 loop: CASSLTGLRENYGYTF. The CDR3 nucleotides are TGTGCCAGCAGCCTTACAGGGCTGAGGGAGAACTATGGCTACACCTTC.

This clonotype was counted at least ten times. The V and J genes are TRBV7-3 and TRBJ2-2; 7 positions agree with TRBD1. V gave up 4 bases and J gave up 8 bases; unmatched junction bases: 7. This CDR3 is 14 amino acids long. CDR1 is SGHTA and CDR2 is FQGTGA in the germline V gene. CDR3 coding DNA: TGTGCCAGCAGCTCCCGAGGGGGCTGGGGGGAGCTGTTTTTT. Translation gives CASSSRGGWGELFF.

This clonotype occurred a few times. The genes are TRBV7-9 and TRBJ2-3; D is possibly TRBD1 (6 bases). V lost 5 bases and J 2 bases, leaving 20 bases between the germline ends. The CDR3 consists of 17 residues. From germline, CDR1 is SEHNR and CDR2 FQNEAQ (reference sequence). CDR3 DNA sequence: TGTGCCAGCAGCGGAGCGACTTCCGGGACAATCACAGATACGCAGTATTTT. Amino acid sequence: CASSGATSGTITDTQYF.